Given below is one TCR beta chain in context. What it binds is unknown. This sample was taken from a study of T-cell reconstitution after alpha-beta-depleted transplantation in children. Broader study findings: At around two months after transplant, the alpha-beta T cells were reportedly derived from several hundred expanded clones that came from non-depleted graft cells. Newly made T cells mostly supplied T-cell counts and diversity one year after transplant. There were some patients whose high TCRbeta diversity at day 60 came from surviving recipient T cells and thymic progenitors.

Losses at the gene ends were 0 bases for V and 7 bases for J; bases not matched to a gene: 12. The CDR3 is made up of 18 amino acids. Looked up from germline, CDR1 is SGHRS and CDR2 is YFSETQ. The TCRbeta library was prepared with unique molecular identifiers. TCRdb reanalysed the PCR reads using MiXCR and keeps one entry per CDR3 protein. The sample has a few hundred thousand distinct CDR3 sequences, more than 20% seen once. The clonotype originates from a boy less than two years old with Wiskott-Aldrich syndrome, due to receive a stem cell transplant. V is TRBV5-1 and J is TRBJ2-1; 11 bases fit TRBD2. The material was PBMCs, obtained before TCRalphabeta/CD19-depleted stem cell transplant. The CDR3 sequence is CASSLAVLAGGPRNEQFF. CDR3 sequence (DNA): TGCGCCAGCAGCTTGGCCGTTTTAGCGGGAGGGCCTAGGAATGAGCAGTTCTTC.